Below, 2 T cell receptor beta chains from the same sample are listed, as sequenced in a study of shared clonotypes between healthy human individuals. Only in-frame clones appear in the TCRdb table, and some are missing; sequencing was by immunoSEQ multiplex PCR. The top ten clones hold approximately 0.4% of a sample with about 2.3 million clones, 85% to 95% of them seen once. The specimen was naive CD4+ T cells from PBMCs. Subset denoted: CD45RA+ positively selected. The receptors were gathered from a young man in good health. Some clones in this sample may be carry-over from other donors' samples.

This clone was seen a single time. The chain carries TRBV5-6 and TRBJ2-5; 8 bases align to TRBD1. Germline assignment: CDR1 SGHDT and CDR2 YYEEEE. This CDR3 is 13 amino acids long. The trim removed 4 bases at V and 3 bases at J, leaving 2 bases unmatched. The CDR3 region has the DNA TGTGCCAGCAGCGGGACAGGAAAAGAGACCCAGTACTTC. Translating it yields CASSGTGKETQYF. Combining the CDR3 with reference TRBV5-6 and TRBJ2-5 gives the whole variable domain DAGVTQSPTHLIKTRGQQVTLRCSPKSGHDTVSWYQQALGQGPQFIFQYYEEEERQRGNFPDRFSGHQFPNYSSELNVNALLLGDSALYLCASSGTGKETQYFGPGTRLLVL.

V gene TRBV18 combines with J gene TRBJ2-1, with D maybe TRBD1 (5 bases). There are 17 residues in the CDR3. V shed 0 bases and J shed 0 bases, with 12 bases lying between them. CDR1 and CDR2 from the germline V gene are KGHSH and LQKENI. CDR3 residues: CASSPPPGSSSYNEQFF. The DNA for the CDR3 is TGTGCCAGCTCACCACCGCCAGGGTCTAGCTCCTACAATGAGCAGTTCTTC.